This T cell receptor beta chain derives from a study of OX40 agonist ivuxolimab in advanced cancers. Study summary: Patients enrolled in dose escalation were diagnosed with hepatocellular carcinoma, melanoma, renal cell or head and neck cancer. Partial responses occurred in three patients (one hepatocellular carcinoma, two cutaneous melanoma). Study-level results: In CD8+ T cells, expanded clones were on average more numerous than in CD4+. Expansion of clones was among the lowest in partial responders at 0.1-3.0 mg/kg.

Comment on this clone: Its antigen is unidentified.

TCRdb's copy holds only in-frame clones and misses some; the assay was immunoSEQ multiplex PCR. This sample has tens of thousands of clones, with 91% found just once. Germline V gene lookup returns CDR1 MNHEY and CDR2 SMNVEV (reference sequence). The V gene lost 5 bases and the J gene lost 5 bases, with 9 bases spanning the gap. This CDR3 is built from 12 residues. The specimen comprised CD4+ or CD8+ T cells sorted from blood, sampled in a trial of the OX40 agonist ivuxolimab. The chain uses TRBV27 and TRBJ1-2; a weak D match, TRBD1 (5 bases). The source is an adult with an advanced solid tumor such as melanoma, head and neck, liver or kidney cancer. The CDR3 coding sequence is TGTGCCAGCAGTACCTCAGGGTATGGCTACACCTTC. Translated, it gives CASSTSGYGYTF.